This T cell receptor beta chain was obtained from a study of cytotoxic CD8 clonotypes in ibrutinib-treated CLL. Study at large: The cohort had 11 relapsed/refractory and roughly 15 treatment-naive patients, 17 IGHV unmutated.

Sequencing used immunoSEQ multiplex PCR; TCRdb keeps in-frame clones, though not all of them. The sample has about 56,000 clones, approximately 60% seen once. The CDR3 covers 14 residues. From germline, CDR1 is SGHDT and CDR2 YYEEEE. V shed 0 bases and J shed 0 bases, with 6 bases lying between them. The sequence was obtained from a human donor with chronic lymphocytic leukemia. Source: PBMCs, taken after 24 months of ibrutinib treatment. The chain has TRBV5-6 and TRBJ1-1, with D hard to call. The CDR3, as DNA: TGTGCCAGCAGCTTGGGAGGACTGAACACTGAAGCTTTCTTT. Translating gives CASSLGGLNTEAFF.